Presented here are 10 T cell receptor beta chains from one specimen sequenced in a study of early T cells in non-severe SARS-CoV-2 infection (dated by TCRdb to the early 2020s). The receptor library was made with 5' RACE. These reads were obtained on a NextSeq 500. TCRdb reran the public reads through fastp at Q25 and MiXCR, keeping productive beta chains. Duplicate CDR3 protein sequences are folded into a single record with the most common DNA and genes. The sample table records about 39,000 distinct CDR3 sequences; 5.5% to 7% of these occur just once. The ten largest clones represent 4% to 4.5% of the sample. This specimen was whole blood, taken at baseline. The receptors stem from an adult who was a healthcare worker with PCR-confirmed SARS-CoV-2 infection or an uninfected control (not recorded which).

This clonotype was recorded many times. The rearrangement joins TRBV7-2 to TRBJ2-1; no firm D call. The V gene lost 4 bases and the J gene lost 8 bases, with 12 bases spanning the gap. CDR1 and CDR2 from the germline V gene are SGHTA and FQGNSA. The CDR3 is 13 residues long. CDR3 sequence: CASSSPPKDEQFF. The CDR3 DNA is TGTGCCAGCAGCTCCCCCCCGAAAGATGAGCAGTTCTTC.

This clonotype was found many times. The chain couples TRBV29-1 to TRBJ1-1, with D possibly being TRBD1 (6 bases). The CDR3 consists of 12 residues. Germline V lookup: CDR1 SQVTM, CDR2 ANQGSEA. V was clipped by 4 bases and J by 7 bases, with 13 bases between them. The DNA for the CDR3 is TGCAGCGTTGGGACCGGGGGCCATGAAGCTTTCTTT. It specifies CSVGTGGHEAFF.

This clonotype showed up many times. The genes are TRBV30 and TRBJ1-1, with 7 positions matching TRBD1. This CDR3 has 15 amino acids. Per germline, CDR1 GTSNPN and CDR2 SVGIG (reference sequence). V shed 0 bases and J 5 bases; nucleotides not matched to a gene: 9. The CDR3 nucleotides read TGTGCCTGGAGTGTACGCCAAGGGGGCAAAACTGAAGCTTTCTTT. It codes for CAWSVRQGGKTEAFF.

This clonotype was detected ten times or more. The DNA of the CDR3 is TGTGCCAGCAGTTTTTTTATCGGGGCTGGCTACACCTTC. Translating it yields CASSFFIGAGYTF. The chain couples TRBV27 to TRBJ1-2, with D possibly TRBD1 on 5 matching bases. V dropped 3 bases and J dropped 7 bases, with 12 bases sitting between them. This CDR3 is built from 13 residues. From germline, CDR1 is MNHEY and CDR2 SMNVEV (reference sequence).

This clonotype was picked up a small number of times. This chain links TRBV20-1 with TRBJ2-7; D gene unclear. CDR3 length: 11 residues. Germline-derived CDR1 and CDR2 are DFQATT and SNEGSKA (reference sequence). Trimming removed 1 base at V and 6 bases at J, with 7 bases between. The chain's CDR3 is CSARGQSEQYF. CDR3 in DNA: TGCAGTGCTAGAGGACAATCCGAGCAGTACTTC.

This clonotype was counted many times. The gene calls are TRBV11-2 and TRBJ2-3; D is perhaps TRBD1 or TRBD2 (7 bases each). Trimming removed 5 bases at V and 5 bases at J, with 17 bases between. CDR1 is SGHAT and CDR2 is FQNNGV in the germline V gene. This CDR3 contains 15 residues. The CDR3: CASSPQGGKEDTQYF. The CDR3 region has the DNA TGTGCCAGCAGCCCCCAGGGGGGGAAGGAAGATACGCAGTATTTT.

This clonotype was counted many times. This chain connects TRBV3-1 to TRBJ2-1; D not certain. CDR1 is LGHDT, CDR2 YNNKEL, per germline (reference sequence). Trimming shortened V by 2 bases and J by 0 bases, and 14 bases separated the two germline ends. There are 17 residues in the CDR3. The DNA for the CDR3 is TGTGCCAGCAGCCAAAATCGAGGTATAAGCTCCTACAATGAGCAGTTCTTC. Translating it yields CASSQNRGISSYNEQFF.

The chain is built from TRBV2 and TRBJ1-2; 8 bases map to TRBD1. Germline V gene sequence: CDR1 SNHLY, CDR2 FYNNEI. V was pared by 7 bases and J by 7 bases, with 11 bases of the junction left unmatched. This CDR3 contains 14 residues. The CDR3: CASTWGQERGGYTF. The DNA for the CDR3 is TGTGCCAGCACTTGGGGACAGGAGAGGGGTGGCTACACCTTC.

This clonotype was counted ten times or more. The chain recombines TRBV15 with TRBJ2-5; TRBD1 is a possible D gene (5 bases). Trimming shortened V by 1 base and J by 2 bases, and 14 bases separated the two germline ends. The V gene's germline CDR1 is LNHNV and CDR2 YYDKDF (reference sequence). This CDR3 has 16 residues. This chain's CDR3 is CATSRGGTPRQETQYF. The CDR3 DNA reads TGTGCCACCAGCAGAGGGGGCACCCCGCGGCAAGAGACCCAGTACTTC.

This clonotype was seen at least ten times. The CDR3 is CSVEGVETQYF. The CDR3 DNA reads TGCAGCGTTGAGGGGGTGGAGACCCAGTACTTC. The chain is built from TRBV29-1 and TRBJ2-5; D tentatively fits TRBD1 or TRBD2 (5 bases each). The germline gives CDR1 SQVTM, CDR2 ANQGSEA. V was shortened by 3 bases and J by 5 bases, with 7 bases between the two germline ends. The CDR3 totals 11 residues.